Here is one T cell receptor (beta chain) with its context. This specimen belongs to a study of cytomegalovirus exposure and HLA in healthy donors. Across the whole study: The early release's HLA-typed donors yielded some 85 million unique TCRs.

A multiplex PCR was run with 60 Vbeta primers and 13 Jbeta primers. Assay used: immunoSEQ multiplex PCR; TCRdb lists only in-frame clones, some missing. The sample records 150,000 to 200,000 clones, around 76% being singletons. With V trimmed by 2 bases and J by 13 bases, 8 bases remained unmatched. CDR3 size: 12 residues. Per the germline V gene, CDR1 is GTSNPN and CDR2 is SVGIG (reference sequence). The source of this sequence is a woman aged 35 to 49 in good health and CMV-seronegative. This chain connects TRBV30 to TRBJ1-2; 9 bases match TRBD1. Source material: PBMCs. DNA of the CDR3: TGTGCCTGGAGTCTAGGGGACAGGGCCGGCACCTTC. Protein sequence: CAWSLGDRAGTF. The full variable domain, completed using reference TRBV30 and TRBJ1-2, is SQTIHQWPATLVQPVGSPLSLECTVEGTSNPNLYWYRQAAGRGLQLLFYSVGIGQISSEVPQNLSASRPQDRQFILSSKKLLLSDSGFYLCAWSLGDRAGTFGSGTRLTVV.